These 23 T cell receptor beta chains share one sample of origin, sequenced in a study of CXCR3-negative and CXCR3-positive naive CD8 T cells. UMI labels and 5' RACE were used to prepare the TRB cDNA libraries. Each CDR3 protein gets one entry in TCRdb, which reprocessed the 5' RACE reads and gives no DNA. This table holds under 75,000 distinct CDR3 sequences. The specimen was naive CXCR3- CD8+ T cells from blood. The subset: CD45RO-CCR7+CD27+CD95- naive CD8+ T cells lacking CXCR3 (TNR3-). Receptors were obtained from a human donor in good health. Some clones in this sample may be carry-over from other donors' samples.

This rearrangement joins TRBV7-6 to TRBJ1-1. Germline CDR1 SGHVS, CDR2 FNYEAQ. CDR3 size: 15 residues. The CDR3 protein is CASSSGRDMNTEAFF.

The V gene is TRBV3-1, the J gene TRBJ1-2. CDR3 length: 16 amino acids. Per the germline V gene, CDR1 is LGHDT and CDR2 is YNNKEL (reference sequence). CDR3 loop: CASSQEGSAPKGGYTF.

The chain couples TRBV7-2 to TRBJ2-7; the TCRdb call, TRBD1, lacks DNA for checking. CDR1 and CDR2 from the germline V gene are SGHTA and FQGNSA. This CDR3 has 13 residues. CDR3: CASSLALGDEQYF.

The J gene is TRBJ2-1, the V gene TRBV7-8; TCRdb proposes TRBD2, but this gene call is untestable without DNA. The V gene's germline CDR1 is SGHVS and CDR2 FQNEAQ. The CDR3 is 14 residues long. The CDR3 region is CASSLIVSGGWQFF.

The chain combines TRBV7-9 with TRBJ1-2; as DNA is missing, the TRBD1 call by TCRdb cannot be tested. The CDR3 runs to 15 residues. Germline values: CDR1 SEHNR, CDR2 FQNEAQ (reference sequence). The CDR3 region is CASSPPGDRYYGYTF.

The V call is TRBV14, the J call TRBJ1-2. Germline loops: CDR1 SGHDN, CDR2 FVKESK. The CDR3 length is 14 residues. CDR3 region: CASSQEPGDYGYTF.

The CDR3 loop reads CASSFWGRQETQYF. The chain couples TRBV28 to TRBJ2-5; TCRdb reports TRBD1, a call that lacks DNA to check it against. The CDR3 consists of 14 residues. The V gene's germline CDR1 is MDHEN and CDR2 SYDVKM.

The chain joins TRBV29-1 to TRBJ2-7; no DNA is available, so the TRBD1 call from TCRdb remains unchecked. The CDR3 sequence is 14 residues long. Germline V gene data show CDR1 as SQVTM and CDR2 as ANQGSEA. CDR3 loop: CSVGSGTAYYEQYF.

By frequency, this clonotype registers medium-sized. J is TRBJ2-7 and V is TRBV5-1; TCRdb names TRBD1, which stays unverified in the absence of DNA. This CDR3 region has 15 residues. CDR1 is SGHRS, CDR2 YFSETQ, per germline. The chain's CDR3 is CASSDGTGVTDEQYF.

V usage is TRBV4-3 and J usage is TRBJ2-1; no DNA is available, so the TRBD1 call from TCRdb remains unchecked. This CDR3 contains 15 residues. CDR1 and CDR2 from the germline V gene are LGHNA and YSLEER. The CDR3 loop is CASSAGQTDYNEQFF.

The rearrangement uses TRBV7-6 and TRBJ2-1. The CDR3 is made up of 16 amino acids. CDR1 SGHVS and CDR2 FNYEAQ come from the germline V gene. CDR3 sequence reads: CASSLAWSYEANEQFF.

V gene TRBV7-2 combines with J gene TRBJ2-7; TCRdb designates TRBD1, a call that cannot be tested without DNA. CDR1 is SGHTA and CDR2 is FQGNSA in the germline V gene. This CDR3 is built from 17 residues. This CDR3 reads CASSLMPGQGSSYEQYF.

V usage is TRBV28 and J usage is TRBJ1-2. Germline lookup yields CDR1 MDHEN and CDR2 SYDVKM. This CDR3 is built from 14 residues. The chain's CDR3 is CASSLRRANYGYTF.

The rearrangement joins TRBV3-1 to TRBJ2-1. This CDR3 contains 11 residues. Germline CDR1 and CDR2: LGHDT and YNNKEL (reference sequence). The CDR3 sequence: CACRWGNEQFF.

The chain employs TRBV27 and TRBJ1-2. There are 14 residues in the CDR3. CDR1 is MNHEY, CDR2 SMNVEV, per germline (reference sequence). The CDR3 loop reads CASSPVGQYYGYTF.

This CDR3 reads CSSQGGVSYNEQFF. The chain recombines TRBV29-1 with TRBJ2-1; TCRdb's D call, TRBD1, is unchecked because there is no DNA. Per germline, CDR1 SQVTM and CDR2 ANQGSEA. The CDR3 consists of 14 residues.

J is TRBJ2-5 and V is TRBV5-1; as DNA is missing, the TRBD2 call by TCRdb cannot be tested. There are 15 residues in the CDR3. Per germline, CDR1 SGHRS and CDR2 YFSETQ. Here the CDR3 reads CASSWASGDQETQYF.

The chain couples TRBV27 to TRBJ2-1; the TCRdb D gene call, TRBD1, has no DNA to confirm it. The germline gives CDR1 MNHEY, CDR2 SMNVEV (reference sequence). This CDR3 comprises 14 residues. This CDR3 reads CASIRAGRYNEQFF.

Frequency places this clonotype as medium-sized. The J gene is TRBJ2-1, the V gene TRBV6-2 or TRBV6-3. CDR1 and CDR2 from the germline V gene are MNHEY and SVGEGT. The CDR3 is made up of 14 amino acids. The CDR3 sequence: CASSYSDGFNEQFF.

The gene calls are TRBV6-1 and TRBJ1-1. CDR1 is MNHNS and CDR2 is SASEGT in the germline V gene. This CDR3 spans 14 amino acids. The CDR3 reads CASYPGGDYTEAFF.

The gene calls are TRBV10-3 and TRBJ2-1; TCRdb lists TRBD1, though no DNA is available to test this call. This CDR3 contains 11 residues. The germline V gene has CDR1 ENHRY and CDR2 SYGVKD. CDR3 sequence reads: CAISEGDEQFF.

This rearrangement joins TRBV20-1 to TRBJ1-1; as DNA is missing, the TRBD1 call by TCRdb cannot be tested. CDR1 is DFQATT, CDR2 SNEGSKA, per germline (reference sequence). The CDR3 runs to 13 residues. CDR3 sequence reads: CSGGDRETYEAFF.

The chain uses TRBV5-1 and TRBJ1-1; the D gene TCRdb calls, TRBD1, cannot be checked with no DNA. The CDR3 has 13 residues. Germline V lookup: CDR1 SGHRS, CDR2 YFSETQ. CDR3 sequence reads: CASSLQGTVEAFF.